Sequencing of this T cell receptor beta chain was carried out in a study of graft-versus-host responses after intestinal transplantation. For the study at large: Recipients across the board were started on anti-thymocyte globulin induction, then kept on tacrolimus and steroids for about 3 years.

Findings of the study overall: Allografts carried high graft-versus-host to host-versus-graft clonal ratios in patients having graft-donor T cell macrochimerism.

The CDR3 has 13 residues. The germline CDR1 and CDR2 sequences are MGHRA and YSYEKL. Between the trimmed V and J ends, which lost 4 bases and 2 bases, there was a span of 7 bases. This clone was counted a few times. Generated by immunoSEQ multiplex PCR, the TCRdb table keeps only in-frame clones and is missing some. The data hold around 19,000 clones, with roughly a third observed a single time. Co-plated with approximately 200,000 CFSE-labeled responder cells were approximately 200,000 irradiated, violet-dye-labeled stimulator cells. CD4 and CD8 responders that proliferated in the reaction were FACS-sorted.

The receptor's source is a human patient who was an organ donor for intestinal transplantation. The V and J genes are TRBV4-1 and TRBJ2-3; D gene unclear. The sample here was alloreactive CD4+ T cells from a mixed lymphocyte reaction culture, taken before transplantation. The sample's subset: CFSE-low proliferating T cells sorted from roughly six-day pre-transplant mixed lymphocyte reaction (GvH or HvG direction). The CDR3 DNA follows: TGCGCCAGCAGCCTACAGTCCACAGATACGCAGTATTTT. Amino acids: CASSLQSTDTQYF.